The 10 T cell receptor beta chains reported below all come from one sample, sequenced in a study of control samples from healthy donors and cancer patients. Generated by immunoSEQ multiplex PCR, the TCRdb table keeps only in-frame clones and is missing some. The repertoire holds some 150,000 clones, about 89% seen once, with over 4% in the top ten. The sample consisted of blood. The receptors were gathered from a young man in good health.

The chain links TRBV5-1 to TRBJ1-2; D is uncertain. Per the germline V gene, CDR1 is SGHRS and CDR2 is YFSETQ. CDR3 length: 15 residues. Trimming stripped 4 bases from V and 8 bases from J, with 21 bases between. The CDR3 sequence is CASSPTAAKWEGYTF. CDR3 DNA: TGCGCCAGCAGCCCCACGGCGGCTAAGTGGGAAGGCTACACCTTC.

This chain joins TRBV6-5 and TRBJ1-4; D might be TRBD1 (5 bases). The CDR3 covers 15 residues. CDR1 and CDR2 (germline): MNHEY, SVGAGI. Trimming took 2 bases from V and 5 from J, leaving 12 bases between them. CDR3 DNA sequence: TGTGCCAGCAGTTACCCGGGCAGGGTGAATGAAAAACTGTTTTTT. Its protein is CASSYPGRVNEKLFF.

In DNA form, the CDR3 reads TGTGCCAGCAGTGCAGGGGGCGCGGAGACCCAGTACTTC. Amino acid sequence: CASSAGGAETQYF. The chain links TRBV25-1 to TRBJ2-5, with 8 positions matching TRBD1. The V segment lost 4 bases and the J segment 5 bases; nucleotides outside the gene matches: 3. Per germline, CDR1 MGHDK and CDR2 SYGVNS. The CDR3 spans 13 residues.

The chain combines TRBV12-5 with TRBJ2-5; 9 bases agree with TRBD2. Germline-derived CDR1 and CDR2 are LGHNT and FRNRAP. The CDR3 contains 15 residues. Trimming at V came to 0 bases and at J to 5 bases, leaving 4 bases not matched to a gene. Here the CDR3 reads CASGLVLAGLETQYF. As DNA, the CDR3 is TGTGCTAGTGGTTTGGTACTAGCGGGTCTGGAGACCCAGTACTTC.

The chain links TRBV12-3 or TRBV12-4 to TRBJ1-2; TRBD1 might be the D (5 bases). Trimming left V 5 bases short and J 8 bases short, with 12 bases between. The CDR3 totals 12 residues. The CDR3 nucleotides are TGTGCCAGCAGTGTCAGGGTCCGGGGCTACACCTTC. Its translation is CASSVRVRGYTF.

V gene TRBV11-2 combines with J gene TRBJ2-7; 9 nucleotides line up with TRBD2. Germline CDR1 is SGHAT and CDR2 is FQNNGV. CDR3 length: 15 residues. V lost 2 bases, J lost 5 bases, and 7 bases stayed unmatched. The CDR3 loop reads CASSLRTSDFDEQYF. DNA for the CDR3: TGTGCCAGCAGCTTAAGGACTAGCGATTTCGACGAGCAGTACTTC.

V gene TRBV27 combines with J gene TRBJ1-1, with TRBD1 matching 10 bases. The CDR3 is 15 residues long. Germline values: CDR1 MNHEY, CDR2 SMNVEV (reference sequence). The V and J ends lost 6 bases and 7 bases, in that order; junction bases with no gene match: 11. The CDR3 sequence: CASSPPDRGTNEAFF. CDR3 sequence (DNA): TGTGCCAGCAGCCCCCCGGACAGGGGGACGAATGAAGCTTTCTTT.

The genes are TRBV6-5 and TRBJ1-6; no reliable D call. CDR1 and CDR2 from the germline V gene are MNHEY and SVGAGI. V was trimmed by 2 bases and J by 9 bases, leaving 14 bases between them. The CDR3 length is 15 residues. CDR3 DNA: TGTGCCAGCAGTTACGAACCGGGGAAAGGTTCACCCCTCCACTTT. Its protein product is CASSYEPGKGSPLHF.

The rearrangement joins TRBV25-1 to TRBJ1-5; no definite D call. Germline loops: CDR1 MGHDK, CDR2 SYGVNS. V lost 3 bases to trimming and J lost 2 bases, with 14 bases between them. The CDR3 loop spans 16 amino acids. The CDR3 reads CASSDAGSHGNQPQHF. The CDR3 DNA is TGTGCCAGCAGTGACGCGGGATCCCATGGCAATCAGCCCCAGCATTTT.

The table lists this clone with a few counts. The V call is TRBV29-1, the J call TRBJ1-1, with D perhaps TRBD1 (6 bases). The germline gives CDR1 SQVTM, CDR2 ANQGSEA. The CDR3 is made up of 13 amino acids. The germline V and J ends were trimmed by 7 bases and 0 bases, with 12 bases remaining between them. CDR3 sequence reads: CSAWTELNTEAFF. The CDR3 DNA follows: TGCAGCGCCTGGACAGAACTGAACACTGAAGCTTTCTTT.